This T cell receptor beta chain was identified during a study of identical twins (dated by TCRdb to the mid-2010s). Background for the entire study: To test whether fetal clonotypes persist, the study used deep sequencing on TCR alpha and beta repertoires from monozygotic twins, unrelated adults of various ages, and cord blood. To rule out contamination, replicate twin experiments were performed at different times with different library preparation protocols.

The protocol used for the library was 5' RACE. The sequencer listed for this sample is Illumina HiSeq 2000. Template switching introduced a universal primer binding site; the final cDNA contained a unique molecular identifier, enabling accurate counting of TCR cDNA molecules. First-strand cDNA for TCR alpha and beta chains was synthesized from specific primers in the conserved constant-segment region. To control for contamination, each cDNA library was double barcoded with a SMART-Mk sample barcode plus Illumina barcodes. TruSeq adapter sequences, together with Illumina sample barcodes, were added in two successive PCR steps. The Illumina HiSeq platform was used with custom primers to sequence TCR alpha and beta cDNA libraries. Per the original workflow: Unique molecular identifiers were extracted from raw reads with MiGEC, and CDR3 positions were determined with MiXCR. For each individual, recombination models were inferred using an EM algorithm with the repgenHMM and IGoR tools. Shared clonotype analysis was performed with the tcR package in R, normalizing sharing by the product of cloneset sizes. To study raw recombination free of thymic and clonal selection effects, out-of-frame nonproductive sequences were analyzed. Clones were called with MiXCR by TCRdb after fastp trimmed the public reads at Q25, and only in-frame beta chains were retained. Identical CDR3 protein sequences are pooled into one entry, listed with their most common genes and DNA. The authors' filters were not applied to this entry. This sample is represented by approximately 630,000 distinct CDR3 sequences; under 8.5% of them were singletons. The ten largest make up 1.5% to 2% of the sample.

The sample holds many counts of this clonotype. Its antigen is currently not known. One base away there is no much larger clone; base qualities are not given. Every donor in the study was a healthy Caucasian. The twin cohort comprised three pairs of female monozygotic twins, all aged roughly 18 to 29 years. The RNA used for TCR libraries was isolated from peripheral blood mononuclear cells. Overall study results and their limits: Because the same donors could not be followed over many years, conclusions were based on cross-sectional statistical analysis. Out-of-frame TCR alpha sharing in monozygotic twins was systematically underestimated by recombination models, whereas sharing between unrelated individuals was in agreement with the recombination models. In beta out-of-frame sequences, excess twin sharing was weaker, because having fewer shared sequences lowered the signal-to-noise ratio. Zero-insertion analyses could be partly confounded by invariant T cells such as MAIT and iNKT, although diverse VJ usage argued against such confounding for most clonotypes. Compared with coincidental sharing between unrelated individuals, out-of-frame TCR alpha sequences shared between twins had an excess of sequences with low generation probability. Abundant cord blood beta clonotypes carried fewer insertions; young adult naive repertoires showed a weaker similar trend, while memory repertoires showed none.

These data were likewise used in another study, on yellow fever vaccine responses in identical twins. According to the second study: The authors reported that the T cell response to vaccination in identical twins appeared partly convergent and partly personalized. In identical twins, the study followed T cell clones that responded to the vaccine with precision.

Sequenced material: PBMCs. The sequence derives from a woman younger than 35 in good health.

The DNA sequence is given as TGTGCCAGCATCGACAGGGTTTATGGCTACACCTTC. This sequence encodes CASIDRVYGYTF. The chain is assembled from TRBV2 and TRBJ1-2; TRBD1 agrees with 7 junctional bases. V is pruned by 7 bases and J by 5 bases, leaving 4 bases of the junction without a gene match. The germline V gene gives CDR1 as SNHLY and CDR2 as FYNNEI. The CDR3 measures 12 amino acids from cysteine to phenylalanine. Just CDR3 DNA is preserved here, 36 bases in frame from base 1.